This passage covers 17 T cell receptor beta chains from one sample sequenced in a study of blood T cell repertoires in COVID-19. Data came from immunoSEQ multiplex PCR; TCRdb stores just in-frame clones and leaves some out. The table lists 190,000 or so clones, about 87% of them singletons, with 6.2% in the top ten. Sequencing was carried out using peripheral blood. Source of these receptors: a man aged 55 to 69 who had recovered from COVID-19.

This clone was detected only a few times. The J gene is TRBJ2-7, the V gene TRBV14; D is possibly TRBD2 (5 bases). CDR1 and CDR2 (germline): SGHDN, FVKESK. V dropped 1 base and J dropped 9 bases, with 10 bases sitting between them. The CDR3 runs to 12 residues. The CDR3 loop is CASSQAGGGQYF. The DNA of the CDR3 is TGTGCCAGCAGCCAAGCCGGAGGAGGGCAGTACTTC.

This CDR3 is CASSRDTVSPLHF. In DNA, the CDR3 is TGTGCCAGCAGTCGCGATACAGTTTCACCCCTCCACTTT. This chain links TRBV6-2 or TRBV6-3 with TRBJ1-6; D remains unclear. The V and J ends lost 5 bases and 9 bases respectively, with 11 bases between them. Germline lookup yields CDR1 MNHEY and CDR2 SVGEGT. The CDR3 sequence is 13 residues long.

The chain has TRBV10-3 and TRBJ1-2, with 8 bases that match TRBD1. The CDR3 runs 12 residues. Germline loops: CDR1 ENHRY, CDR2 SYGVKD. With 8 bases clipped from V and 7 bases from J, the junction kept 6 bases outside the gene matches. CDR3 DNA: TGTGCCATCCGCGGGACAGGTCGTGGCTACACCTTC. This sequence encodes CAIRGTGRGYTF.

The chain couples TRBV3-1 (or the pseudogene TRBV3-2) to TRBJ1-6; the D is unclear. Germline V CDR1 and CDR2: LGHDT, YNNKEL (reference sequence). With 1 base removed from V and 6 bases from J, the gap between germline ends came to 7 bases. There are 14 residues in the CDR3. The CDR3 region is CASSQVEGNSPLHF. The CDR3 bases are TGTGCCAGCAGCCAAGTAGAGGGTAATTCACCCCTCCACTTT.

This clone was counted between two and nine times. J is TRBJ1-2 and V is TRBV7-9, with 9 bases matching TRBD1. The CDR3 consists of 15 residues. Germline-derived CDR1 and CDR2 are SEHNR and FQNEAQ (reference sequence). Germline trimming cut 5 bases from V and 2 bases from J; bases unmatched to any gene: 6. CDR3 nucleotides: TGTGCCAGCAGCATAACAGGGGGCGAGAACTATGGCTACACCTTC. The encoded protein is CASSITGGENYGYTF.

The V call is TRBV7-3, the J call TRBJ1-6; 7 nucleotides line up with TRBD1. J lost 8 bases, V lost 6 bases, and 13 bases had no gene match. CDR1 SGHTA and CDR2 FQGTGA come from the germline V gene. This CDR3 has 16 amino acids. The CDR3 spells CASSRQGVGWDSPLHF. DNA of the CDR3: TGTGCCAGCAGTAGACAGGGCGTGGGATGGGATTCACCCCTCCACTTT.

The chain links TRBV18 to TRBJ1-4; TRBD1 matches 9 bases. The CDR3 spans 17 residues. The trim removed 3 bases at V and 6 bases at J, leaving 11 bases unmatched. The germline gives CDR1 KGHSH, CDR2 LQKENI. The CDR3 sequence: CASSPNRLGQGYEKLFF. As DNA, the CDR3 is TGTGCCAGCTCACCCAACCGATTAGGACAGGGGTATGAAAAACTGTTTTTT.

J is TRBJ2-1 and V is TRBV5-1, with 11 bases fitting TRBD2. Germline CDR1 and CDR2: SGHRS and YFSETQ. The CDR3 totals 18 residues. V was clipped by 5 bases and J by 7 bases; unmatched bases: 17. CDR3 nucleotide sequence: TGCGCCAGCAGAGGAGGGACAGGGTCGACTAGCGGGGTGAATGAGCAGTTCTTC. Translated, it gives CASRGGTGSTSGVNEQFF.

The chain recombines TRBV3-1 (or the pseudogene TRBV3-2) with TRBJ2-7; D unresolved. Trimming took 8 bases from V and 7 from J, leaving 12 bases between them. CDR3 length equals 11 residues. Germline lookup yields CDR1 LGHDT and CDR2 YNNKEL (reference sequence). The chain's CDR3 is CASYSLGEQYF. Written as DNA, the CDR3 is TGTGCCAGCTACTCCCTCGGGGAGCAGTACTTC.

A few counts support this clone. The gene calls are TRBV28 and TRBJ2-5; a weak D match, TRBD1 (5 bases). Germline V gives CDR1 MDHEN, CDR2 SYDVKM. Trimming stripped 6 bases from V and 1 base from J, with 9 bases between. The CDR3 runs to 13 residues. The DNA of the CDR3 is TGTGCCAGCAGGACAGACCCCCAAGAGACCCAGTACTTC. Its translation is CASRTDPQETQYF.

The chain recombines TRBV27 with TRBJ2-1; 10 bases are shared with TRBD2. This CDR3 spans 15 amino acids. The junction had 7 bases not matched to a gene; V was cut back by 3 bases and J by 8 bases. Looked up from germline, CDR1 is MNHEY and CDR2 is SMNVEV (reference sequence). This CDR3 is CASSLEPSGSHEQFF. CDR3 coding DNA: TGTGCCAGCAGTTTGGAACCTAGCGGGAGCCATGAGCAGTTCTTC.

CDR3 loop: CASRSQGLGSGANVLTF. The CDR3 DNA follows: TGTGCCAGCAGGTCACAGGGATTAGGCTCTGGGGCCAACGTCCTGACTTTC. The chain uses TRBV7-2 and TRBJ2-6, with a weak D call TRBD1 (6 bases). Germline V gene sequence: CDR1 SGHTA, CDR2 FQGNSA. CDR3 length equals 17 residues. V lost 6 bases, J lost 0 bases, and 15 bases lay in between.

The V gene is TRBV28, the J gene TRBJ2-3, with 11 bases that match TRBD2. Germline V CDR1 and CDR2: MDHEN, SYDVKM. Germline trimming cut 5 bases from V and 6 bases from J; bases unmatched to any gene: 13. This CDR3 is built from 17 residues. The CDR3 DNA follows: TGTGCCAGCAGTGCCACCTTAGCGGGAGGGCCGATGGATACGCAGTATTTT. Translation gives CASSATLAGGPMDTQYF.

V and J are TRBV7-9 and TRBJ2-3; D is unresolved. Trimming pared 2 bases from V and 3 bases from J, leaving 3 bases between. The germline V gene has CDR1 SEHNR and CDR2 FQNEAQ (reference sequence). This CDR3 is 12 amino acids long. CDR3 protein: CASSLLTDTQYF. DNA of the CDR3: TGTGCCAGCAGCTTATTAACAGATACGCAGTATTTT. Supplemented by reference TRBV7-9 and TRBJ2-3, the full variable domain reads DTGVSQNPRHKITKRGQNVTFRCDPISEHNRLYWYRQTLGQGPEFLTYFQNEAQLEKSRLLSDRFSAERPKGSFSTLEIQRTEQGDSAMYLCASSLLTDTQYFGPGTRLTVL.

This clone was observed a single time. The chain recombines TRBV25-1 with TRBJ2-4; 7 bases map to TRBD1. After removal of 2 bases from V and 8 bases from J, the junction contained 12 bases not matched to a gene. CDR3 size: 16 residues. Germline assignment: CDR1 MGHDK and CDR2 SYGVNS. The DNA of the CDR3 is TGTGCCAGCAGTGAAGGTGTGGCAGGGGGAACAGACATTCAGTACTTC. Protein sequence: CASSEGVAGGTDIQYF.

The gene calls are TRBV6-5 and TRBJ2-5; 8 bases fit TRBD1. The CDR3 has 14 amino acids. Trimming removed 5 bases from V and 1 base from J; junction bases left unmatched: 3. CDR1 and CDR2 from the germline V gene are MNHEY and SVGAGI. CDR3 residues: CASSPGQGQETQYF. CDR3 coding DNA: TGTGCCAGCAGTCCAGGACAGGGCCAAGAGACCCAGTACTTC.

This chain connects TRBV15 to TRBJ2-2; TRBD1 matches at 10 bases. The trim removed 3 bases at V and 5 bases at J, leaving 0 bases unmatched. The CDR3 is made up of 14 amino acids. Germline loops: CDR1 LNHNV, CDR2 YYDKDF (reference sequence). The CDR3 reads CATSRDRGTGELFF. The DNA of the CDR3 is TGTGCCACCAGCAGGGACAGGGGGACCGGGGAGCTGTTTTTT.